The 2 T cell receptor beta chains below come from one sample, sequenced in a study of naive and memory T cell subsets. Broader study findings: A few larger clonotypes appeared in naive repertoires, especially CD8, possibly memory cells re-expressing CD45RA.

Two oligonucleotides, mixed equimolar, formed the beta constant-region primer covering TRBC1 and TRBC2. Ligated cDNA was amplified by four rounds of PCR with nested alpha and beta constant-region primers and SP2. TCRdb independently ran MiXCR on the UMI-ligation and nested PCR reads; one entry per CDR3 protein. In the table there are over 110,000 distinct CDR3 sequences, 15% to 25% of which are singletons. Antigen specificity for these receptors is unknown. Input material: naive CD8+ T cells from blood. These receptors were collected from a human donor in good health.

The CDR3 reads CASSHGTGGGIVGYTF. Written as DNA, the CDR3 is TGTGCCAGCAGCCACGGGACAGGGGGCGGAATAGTTGGCTACACCTTC. The chain links TRBV5-6 to TRBJ1-2, with 12 bases matching TRBD1. There are 16 residues in the CDR3. The J segment lost 7 bases and the V segment lost 4 bases, leaving 11 bases of the junction unmatched. Germline V gene lookup returns CDR1 SGHDT and CDR2 YYEEEE.

This clonotype was observed a handful of times. J is TRBJ2-7 and V is TRBV7-8, with D perhaps TRBD1 or TRBD2 (5 bases each). Per the germline V gene, CDR1 is SGHVS and CDR2 is FQNEAQ. Between the trimmed V and J ends, which lost 5 bases and 2 bases, there was a span of 19 bases. The CDR3 is 16 amino acids. The CDR3 region is CASSLRPGTTAYEQYF. The CDR3 DNA follows: TGTGCCAGCAGCCTACGCCCCGGGACCACAGCCTACGAGCAGTACTTC.